These T cell receptor beta chains were read from a single sample in a study of spatial heterogeneity in lung cancer. Via MiXCR, TCRdb re-called the 5' RACE reads, giving one row per CDR3 protein. The table records some 21,000 distinct CDR3 sequences, 4.5% to 5% of them present only once. The source was PBMCs, collected at surgery. These receptors all stem from a male donor with early-stage non-small cell lung cancer. Both conserved end residues are part of each CDR3. The D gene is left open where the match is weak. Clone size is shown for a subset of rows, as once, few, many or a class of expanded clone.

v_gene	d_gene	abundance	j_gene	CDR3aa	CDR3nt
TRBV25-1	NA	few	TRBJ2-4	CASSEYTKNIQYF	TGTGCCAGCAGTGAATATACCAAAAACATTCAGTACTTC
TRBV5-1	NA	many	TRBJ1-4	CASSRGESSEKLFF	TGCGCCAGCAGCCGAGGGGAATCAAGTGAAAAACTGTTTTTT
TRBV19	NA	NA	TRBJ1-1	CASRIQTVSTEAFF	TGTGCCAGTAGAATACAGACAGTTAGCACTGAAGCTTTCTTT
TRBV27	NA	few	TRBJ2-1	CASSPGTEQFF	TGTGCCAGCAGTCCGGGGACGGAGCAGTTCTTC
TRBV7-2	TRBD2	many	TRBJ2-3	CASQREIPDTQYF	TGTGCCAGTCAGCGGGAGATCCCAGATACGCAGTATTTT
TRBV20-1	TRBD1	NA	TRBJ2-7	CSAATGDAYEQYF	TGCAGTGCAGCCACAGGGGACGCCTACGAGCAGTACTTC
TRBV7-2	NA	many	TRBJ2-6	CASAAYGANVLTF	TGTGCCAGCGCAGCGTACGGGGCCAACGTCCTGACTTTC
TRBV28	NA	many	TRBJ2-3	CASSGSSEYGTDTQYF	TGTGCCAGCAGCGGGTCTAGCGAATATGGCACAGATACGCAGTATTTT
TRBV14	TRBD2	NA	TRBJ2-1	CASSPGFTSGGNEQFF	TGTGCCAGCAGCCCAGGTTTCACTAGCGGGGGCAATGAGCAGTTCTTC
TRBV6-5	NA	many	TRBJ2-7	CASRGQGSGVYEQYF	TGTGCCAGCAGAGGACAGGGTAGCGGGGTCTACGAGCAGTACTTC
TRBV5-1	TRBD2	many	TRBJ2-7	CASSLETSDIDDEQYF	TGCGCCAGCAGCTTGGAGACTAGCGATATCGACGACGAGCAGTACTTC
TRBV7-9	NA	many	TRBJ2-5	CASSLTWETQYF	TGTGCCAGCAGTTTAACTTGGGAGACCCAGTACTTC
TRBV14	NA	few	TRBJ1-1	CASSQDWGTESEAFF	TGTGCCAGCAGCCAAGATTGGGGCACCGAATCCGAAGCTTTCTTT
TRBV10-3	NA	many	TRBJ1-1	CAISESSAGTEAFF	TGTGCCATCAGTGAGTCGTCTGCGGGCACTGAAGCTTTCTTT
TRBV4-2	NA	many	TRBJ1-3	CASSQEWALSGNTIYF	TGTGCCAGCAGCCAAGAGTGGGCGCTCTCTGGAAACACCATATATTTT
TRBV4-1	NA	many	TRBJ1-5	CASSLQEDYNQPQHF	TGCGCCAGCAGCCTCCAGGAGGACTACAATCAGCCCCAGCATTTT
TRBV5-4	NA	NA	TRBJ2-1	CASSLTPGDLSSYNEQFF	TGTGCCAGCAGCTTGACGCCCGGTGATCTGAGCTCCTACAATGAGCAGTTCTTC
TRBV7-9	NA	NA	TRBJ1-4	CASSRGLARDNEKMFF	TGTGCCAGCAGCCGGGGCCTGGCGAGGGATAATGAAAAAATGTTTTTT
TRBV2	NA	few	TRBJ2-2	CASLSPRGGTGELFF	TGTGCCTCCCTGAGCCCCAGGGGGGGTACCGGGGAGCTGTTTTTT
TRBV12-3/TRBV12-4	TRBD2	many	TRBJ2-1	CASSRGTSGRVGEQFF	TGTGCCAGCAGTCGGGGGACTAGCGGGAGGGTCGGGGAGCAGTTCTTC
TRBV14	NA	many	TRBJ1-2	CASSPGRGYGYTF	TGTGCCAGCAGCCCGGGACGAGGCTATGGCTACACCTTC
TRBV6-5	NA	many	TRBJ2-7	CASKLQTLSYEQYF	TGTGCCAGCAAATTACAAACCCTATCCTACGAGCAGTACTTC
TRBV6-1	NA	many	TRBJ2-5	CASSRDHQETQYF	TGTGCCAGCTCTCGGGACCACCAAGAGACCCAGTACTTC
TRBV7-9	NA	many	TRBJ2-7	CASSLSPWYEQYF	TGTGCCAGCAGCCTATCCCCCTGGTACGAGCAGTACTTC
TRBV5-6	NA	many	TRBJ2-2	CASSPPGRIFDGELFF	TGTGCCAGCAGTCCGCCGGGACGGATATTTGACGGGGAGCTGTTTTTT
TRBV7-9	NA	medium-sized	TRBJ2-1	CASSQAGGVEFF	TGTGCCAGCAGCCAAGCAGGAGGAGTTGAGTTCTTC
TRBV20-1	NA	many	TRBJ2-2	CSASGVDTGELFF	TGCAGTGCTAGCGGGGTGGACACCGGGGAGCTGTTTTTT
TRBV5-1	TRBD2	many	TRBJ2-3	CASKAGLAADTQYF	TGCGCCAGCAAGGCGGGACTAGCGGCAGATACGCAGTATTTT
TRBV5-1	TRBD1	many	TRBJ2-7	CASTGTGGAEQYF	TGCGCCAGTACCGGGACAGGGGGCGCCGAGCAGTACTTC
TRBV29-1	TRBD1	NA	TRBJ1-1	CSVPARGQGDATGDFF	TGCAGCGTTCCTGCCAGAGGGCAGGGGGACGCGACTGGGGATTTCTTT
TRBV7-6	TRBD1	many	TRBJ2-2	CASSLQGAGELFF	TGTGCCAGCAGTTTACAGGGGGCCGGGGAGCTGTTTTTT
TRBV5-1	NA	many	TRBJ2-7	CASSYSYEQYF	TGCGCCAGCAGCTACTCCTACGAGCAGTACTTC
TRBV11-2	TRBD2	medium-sized	TRBJ2-1	CASRPTSGSWGEQFF	TGTGCCAGCAGACCGACTAGCGGGAGTTGGGGTGAGCAGTTCTTC
TRBV13	NA	many	TRBJ1-6	CASSFKRGGPLHF	TGTGCCAGCAGCTTTAAAAGAGGGGGACCCCTCCACTTT
TRBV7-3	NA	many	TRBJ2-3	CASSLGGPTDTQYF	TGTGCCAGCAGCTTAGGTGGGCCCACAGATACGCAGTATTTT
TRBV6-5	NA	few	TRBJ2-3	CASRPYPEGTQYF	TGTGCCAGCAGACCTTACCCGGAGGGTACGCAGTATTTT
TRBV28	NA	many	TRBJ2-2	CASETKAGPTNTGELFF	TGTGCCAGCGAAACTAAGGCAGGGCCTACGAACACCGGGGAGCTGTTTTTT
TRBV7-9	NA	few	TRBJ2-3	CASSLGRGSSSTDTQYF	TGTGCCAGCAGCTTAGGCAGGGGAAGCTCTAGCACAGATACGCAGTATTTT
TRBV20-1	NA	NA	TRBJ2-5	CSARVRNGWETQYF	TGCAGTGCTAGGGTTAGGAACGGCTGGGAGACCCAGTACTTC
TRBV28	TRBD1	many	TRBJ2-1	CASSFILETGAGNEQFF	TGTGCCAGCAGTTTTATCCTCGAGACAGGGGCCGGGAATGAGCAGTTCTTC
TRBV9	NA	many	TRBJ2-1	CASSVGGGLFNEQFF	TGTGCCAGCAGCGTAGGTGGAGGGTTGTTCAATGAGCAGTTCTTC
TRBV19	NA	few	TRBJ2-1	CASRWVGEQFF	TGTGCCAGTAGATGGGTTGGTGAGCAGTTCTTC